This TCR beta chain was captured in a study of T-cell memory formation after mild COVID-19. In the study overall: TCR clustering was largely donor specific.

Barcoded TCR alpha and TCR beta cDNA libraries with UMIs came from 5'RACE using constant-segment primers. Using its own MiXCR run on the 5' RACE reads, TCRdb lists one record per CDR3 protein. The data hold hundreds of thousands of distinct CDR3 sequences, with approximately 20% observed a single time. This clonotype was detected only a few times. Its target is not known. Findings and caveats of the study: Shrinking CD4+ clones resided mostly in CM and EM, and CD8+ ones in EMRA. Memory cells collected pre-infection included some clones that later responded, suggesting cross-reactive memory joined.

This CDR3 is built from 13 residues. The germline CDR1 and CDR2 sequences are MNHNY and SVGAGI (reference sequence). V shed 4 bases and J shed 5 bases, with 12 bases lying between them. Sequencing was done on a sample of PBMCs or a T cell subset sorted from them (not recorded which). V is TRBV6-6 and J is TRBJ2-7, with D tentatively TRBD1 (7 bases). This receptor was obtained from an adult woman who had mild COVID-19 (a few samples of this study predate the infection). Cell type and time point are not known. DNA of the CDR3: TGTGCCAGCAGTTTAGGAGGGGGCGACGAGCAGTACTTC. It translates to CASSLGGGDEQYF.